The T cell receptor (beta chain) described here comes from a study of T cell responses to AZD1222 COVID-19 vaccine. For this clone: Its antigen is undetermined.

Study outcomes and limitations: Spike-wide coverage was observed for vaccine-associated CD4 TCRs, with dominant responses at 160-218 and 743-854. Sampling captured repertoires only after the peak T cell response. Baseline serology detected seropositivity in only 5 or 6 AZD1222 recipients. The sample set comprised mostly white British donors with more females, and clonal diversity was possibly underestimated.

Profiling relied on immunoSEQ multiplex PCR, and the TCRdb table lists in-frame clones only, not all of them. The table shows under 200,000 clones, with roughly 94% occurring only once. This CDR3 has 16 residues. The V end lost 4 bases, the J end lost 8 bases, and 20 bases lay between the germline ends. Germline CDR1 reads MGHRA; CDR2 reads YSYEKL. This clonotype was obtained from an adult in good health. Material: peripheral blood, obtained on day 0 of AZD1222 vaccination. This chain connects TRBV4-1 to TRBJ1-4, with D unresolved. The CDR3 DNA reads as TGCGCCAGCAGCCTCCCCCGGTTTTCGGTGAAAGAAAAACTGTTTTTT. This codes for CASSLPRFSVKEKLFF.